The rows below give T cell receptor beta chains drawn from one sample of a study of shared clonotypes between healthy human individuals. Profiling relied on immunoSEQ multiplex PCR, and the TCRdb table lists in-frame clones only, not all of them. This table has around 1.1 million clones, about four fifths appearing once. The material sequenced was memory CD4+ T cells from PBMCs. The source of these receptors is a man aged 18 to 30 in good health. Some clones in this sample may be carry-over from other donors' samples. Each CDR3 is given with its conserved first and last residue. The order of the fields is V gene, J gene, D gene, clone size, CDR3 protein, CDR3 DNA. A D gene is named only where the DNA matches it firmly. Clone size, where shown, is once, few, many, or a class for clones that have expanded.

v_call: TRBV6-5
j_call: TRBJ2-1
d_call: -
clone_size: once
cdr3_aa: CASSYRRVSSYNEQFF
cdr3_nt: TGTGCCAGCAGTTATCGGCGGGTTAGCTCCTACAATGAGCAGTTCTTC

v_call: TRBV29-1
j_call: TRBJ1-1
d_call: TRBD1
clone_size: -
cdr3_aa: CRVGDRDRGKTFF
cdr3_nt: TGCAGGGTTGGGGACCGGGACAGGGGAAAAACTTTCTTT

v_call: TRBV5-1
j_call: TRBJ1-1
d_call: TRBD1
clone_size: -
cdr3_aa: CASSLAFGQGAGATEAFF
cdr3_nt: TGCGCCAGCAGCTTAGCCTTCGGACAGGGGGCGGGTGCGACTGAAGCTTTCTTT

v_call: TRBV6-1
j_call: TRBJ2-5
d_call: TRBD2
clone_size: many
cdr3_aa: CASSETAGVHETQYF
cdr3_nt: TGTGCCAGCAGTGAAACGGCGGGAGTGCATGAGACCCAGTACTTC

v_call: TRBV5-1
j_call: TRBJ2-2
d_call: -
clone_size: -
cdr3_aa: CASSSEGSNTGELFF
cdr3_nt: TGCGCCAGCAGCTCGGAGGGGTCGAACACCGGGGAGCTGTTTTTT

v_call: TRBV10-3
j_call: TRBJ1-2
d_call: TRBD1
clone_size: -
cdr3_aa: CATGATGEGGYTF
cdr3_nt: TGTGCCACCGGGGCGACAGGGGAAGGCGGCTACACCTTC

v_call: TRBV7-9
j_call: TRBJ2-7
d_call: TRBD2
clone_size: -
cdr3_aa: CASSSSGGAYEQYF
cdr3_nt: TGTGCCAGCAGCTCTAGCGGGGGGGCCTACGAGCAGTACTTC

v_call: TRBV7-2
j_call: TRBJ2-1
d_call: TRBD1
clone_size: -
cdr3_aa: CASSLEGAKQFF
cdr3_nt: TGTGCCAGCAGCTTAGAGGGGGCCAAGCAGTTCTTC

v_call: TRBV7-8
j_call: TRBJ2-7
d_call: TRBD2
clone_size: once
cdr3_aa: CASSLGGTSYEQYF
cdr3_nt: TGTGCCAGCAGCTTAGGGGGGACTAGCTACGAGCAGTACTTC

v_call: TRBV20-1
j_call: TRBJ2-3
d_call: -
clone_size: -
cdr3_aa: CSASELYTQYF
cdr3_nt: TGCAGTGCCTCGGAGCTTTATACGCAGTATTTT

v_call: TRBV5-4
j_call: TRBJ2-5
d_call: -
clone_size: -
cdr3_aa: CASSLNQGGVQETQYF
cdr3_nt: TGTGCCAGCAGCTTGAACCAAGGGGGGGTCCAAGAGACCCAGTACTTC

v_call: TRBV19
j_call: TRBJ1-1
d_call: TRBD1
clone_size: -
cdr3_aa: CASSIGQGRRGTEAFF
cdr3_nt: TGTGCCAGTAGTATCGGACAGGGCAGAAGGGGCACTGAAGCTTTCTTT

v_call: TRBV15
j_call: TRBJ1-2
d_call: -
clone_size: -
cdr3_aa: CATSRGDYLNPHF
cdr3_nt: TGTGCCACCAGCAGAGGGGACTACCTTAACCCCCACTTC

v_call: TRBV19
j_call: TRBJ1-4
d_call: -
clone_size: -
cdr3_aa: CASSIDQLIPQKDNEKLFF
cdr3_nt: TGTGCCAGTAGTATAGATCAATTGATCCCGCAGAAAGATAATGAAAAACTGTTTTTT

v_call: TRBV30
j_call: TRBJ2-2
d_call: -
clone_size: -
cdr3_aa: CAWTQSGTGELFF
cdr3_nt: TGTGCCTGGACCCAGAGTGGCACCGGGGAGCTGTTTTTT

v_call: TRBV5-6
j_call: TRBJ2-3
d_call: TRBD2
clone_size: -
cdr3_aa: CASSPSLAGGRTDTQYF
cdr3_nt: TGTGCCAGCAGCCCCAGCCTAGCGGGAGGGCGCACAGATACGCAGTATTTT

v_call: TRBV28
j_call: TRBJ2-3
d_call: TRBD2
clone_size: -
cdr3_aa: CASSLVRLAGGPGKDTQYF
cdr3_nt: TGTGCCAGCAGTTTAGTCCGACTAGCGGGAGGGCCCGGAAAAGATACGCAGTATTTT

v_call: TRBV20-1
j_call: TRBJ2-1
d_call: -
clone_size: -
cdr3_aa: CSATSFGEQFF
cdr3_nt: TGCAGTGCTACCAGCTTCGGTGAGCAGTTCTTC

v_call: TRBV28
j_call: TRBJ2-7
d_call: -
clone_size: -
cdr3_aa: CASSDGGPYEQYF
cdr3_nt: TGTGCCAGCAGCGATGGCGGCCCCTACGAGCAGTACTTC

v_call: TRBV30
j_call: TRBJ1-3
d_call: -
clone_size: -
cdr3_aa: CAWSAGASEFSGNTIYF
cdr3_nt: TGTGCCTGGAGTGCGGGGGCGTCCGAATTCTCTGGAAACACCATATATTTT

v_call: TRBV7-9
j_call: TRBJ1-4
d_call: -
clone_size: few
cdr3_aa: CASSPGRGSF
cdr3_nt: TGTGCCAGCAGCCCCGGGCGGGGGAGTTTT

v_call: TRBV28
j_call: TRBJ1-5
d_call: TRBD1
clone_size: -
cdr3_aa: CASDRDSNQPQHF
cdr3_nt: TGTGCCAGCGACAGGGATAGCAATCAGCCCCAGCATTTT

v_call: TRBV7-9
j_call: TRBJ2-1
d_call: TRBD2
clone_size: -
cdr3_aa: CASSLIGLAGSRNEQFF
cdr3_nt: TGTGCCAGCAGCTTAATCGGCCTAGCGGGTTCCCGGAATGAGCAGTTCTTC

v_call: TRBV10-1
j_call: TRBJ2-7
d_call: TRBD1
clone_size: -
cdr3_aa: CASSVGTGLGEQYF
cdr3_nt: TGCGCCAGCAGTGTGGGGACAGGGTTAGGCGAGCAGTACTTC

v_call: TRBV19
j_call: TRBJ1-5
d_call: TRBD1
clone_size: few
cdr3_aa: CASSPPQGEDQPQHF
cdr3_nt: TGTGCCAGTAGCCCGCCTCAGGGGGAGGATCAGCCCCAGCATTTT

v_call: TRBV4-3
j_call: TRBJ2-3
d_call: -
clone_size: many
cdr3_aa: CASSPGGSGYTDTQYF
cdr3_nt: TGCGCCAGCAGCCCCGGAGGGTCTGGCTACACAGATACGCAGTATTTT

v_call: TRBV7-2
j_call: TRBJ2-3
d_call: -
clone_size: -
cdr3_aa: CASSLEGPTDTQYF
cdr3_nt: TGTGCCAGCAGCTTAGAAGGACCTACAGATACGCAGTATTTT

v_call: TRBV28
j_call: TRBJ2-7
d_call: TRBD1
clone_size: -
cdr3_aa: CASSKQQGVPYEQYF
cdr3_nt: TGTGCCAGCAGTAAGCAACAGGGGGTACCCTACGAGCAGTACTTC

v_call: TRBV4-3
j_call: TRBJ1-2
d_call: TRBD1
clone_size: -
cdr3_aa: CASSQDLLTGEYYGYTF
cdr3_nt: TGCGCCAGCAGCCAAGATCTTTTGACAGGGGAATACTATGGCTACACCTTC

v_call: TRBV5-1
j_call: TRBJ2-7
d_call: -
clone_size: -
cdr3_aa: CASSLEPLPSGEQYF
cdr3_nt: TGCGCCAGCAGCTTGGAGCCGCTGCCCTCTGGAGAGCAGTACTTC

v_call: TRBV7-9
j_call: TRBJ2-4
d_call: TRBD1
clone_size: -
cdr3_aa: CASSLRDSKNIQYF
cdr3_nt: TGTGCCAGCAGCTTAAGGGACAGTAAAAACATTCAGTACTTC

v_call: TRBV29-1
j_call: TRBJ2-7
d_call: -
clone_size: -
cdr3_aa: CSVVNRSEQYF
cdr3_nt: TGCAGCGTTGTGAACAGATCCGAGCAGTACTTC

v_call: TRBV7-2
j_call: TRBJ1-1
d_call: -
clone_size: -
cdr3_aa: CASSLVESYTEAFF
cdr3_nt: TGTGCCAGCAGCTTAGTAGAGTCCTACACTGAAGCTTTCTTT

v_call: TRBV30
j_call: TRBJ1-2
d_call: -
clone_size: -
cdr3_aa: CAWGPANYGYTF
cdr3_nt: TGTGCCTGGGGACCGGCGAACTATGGCTACACCTTC

v_call: TRBV4-3
j_call: TRBJ2-1
d_call: TRBD2
clone_size: -
cdr3_aa: CASSQDGTSGRANNEQFF
cdr3_nt: TGCGCCAGCAGCCAAGACGGGACTAGCGGGAGGGCCAACAATGAGCAGTTCTTC

v_call: TRBV13
j_call: TRBJ1-2
d_call: -
clone_size: -
cdr3_aa: CASSLLRGNYGYTF
cdr3_nt: TGTGCCAGCAGCCTACTACGGGGCAACTATGGCTACACCTTC

v_call: TRBV19
j_call: TRBJ2-7
d_call: -
clone_size: -
cdr3_aa: CASSIRRGDTYEQYF
cdr3_nt: TGTGCCAGTAGTATACGGCGGGGCGATACCTACGAGCAGTACTTC

v_call: TRBV11-3
j_call: TRBJ2-2
d_call: -
clone_size: few
cdr3_aa: CASSLDGVRELFF
cdr3_nt: TGTGCCAGCAGCTTAGACGGAGTCAGGGAGCTGTTTTTT

v_call: TRBV9
j_call: TRBJ2-1
d_call: -
clone_size: -
cdr3_aa: CASSPKEGGSYNEQFF
cdr3_nt: TGTGCCAGCAGCCCTAAAGAGGGGGGTTCCTACAATGAGCAGTTCTTC

v_call: TRBV6-5
j_call: TRBJ1-2
d_call: -
clone_size: few
cdr3_aa: CASTKSPGDYYGYTF
cdr3_nt: TGTGCCAGCACAAAAAGCCCAGGGGATTACTATGGCTACACCTTC

v_call: TRBV7-3
j_call: TRBJ2-2
d_call: TRBD2
clone_size: -
cdr3_aa: CASSFKPRRESNTGELFF
cdr3_nt: TGTGCCAGCAGCTTCAAACCCCGGCGGGAGTCCAACACCGGGGAGCTGTTTTTT

v_call: TRBV6-5
j_call: TRBJ1-1
d_call: -
clone_size: few
cdr3_aa: CASSYSRGNTEAFF
cdr3_nt: TGTGCCAGCAGTTATTCTCGGGGGAACACTGAAGCTTTCTTT

v_call: TRBV7-9
j_call: TRBJ2-5
d_call: -
clone_size: -
cdr3_aa: CASSLSEGWETQYF
cdr3_nt: TGTGCCAGCAGCTTATCGGAGGGGTGGGAGACCCAGTACTTC

v_call: TRBV2
j_call: TRBJ2-7
d_call: TRBD1
clone_size: -
cdr3_aa: CASSTGKGGYEQYF
cdr3_nt: TGTGCCAGCTCGACAGGGAAAGGGGGCTACGAGCAGTACTTC

v_call: TRBV5-4
j_call: TRBJ2-2
d_call: -
clone_size: -
cdr3_aa: CASSPGTRGGFEELFF
cdr3_nt: TGTGCCAGCAGCCCGGGGACACGGGGTGGTTTTGAGGAGCTGTTTTTT

v_call: TRBV5-6
j_call: TRBJ2-7
d_call: -
clone_size: few
cdr3_aa: CASSLGVGGSYEQYF
cdr3_nt: TGTGCCAGCAGCTTGGGGGTAGGGGGCTCCTACGAGCAGTACTTC

v_call: TRBV15
j_call: TRBJ1-4
d_call: -
clone_size: -
cdr3_aa: CATSRRGENEKLFF
cdr3_nt: TGTGCCACCAGCAGAAGGGGGGAAAATGAAAAACTGTTTTTT

v_call: TRBV30
j_call: TRBJ2-1
d_call: TRBD1
clone_size: -
cdr3_aa: CAWSPRTGGTYNEQFF
cdr3_nt: TGTGCCTGGAGCCCCCGGACAGGGGGAACTTACAATGAGCAGTTCTTC

v_call: TRBV20-1
j_call: TRBJ2-5
d_call: -
clone_size: -
cdr3_aa: CSARKQETQYF
cdr3_nt: TGCAGTGCTAGAAAGCAAGAGACCCAGTACTTC

v_call: TRBV5-1
j_call: TRBJ2-7
d_call: TRBD2
clone_size: -
cdr3_aa: CASTRGGSGTYEQYF
cdr3_nt: TGCGCCAGCACCCGGGGGGGATCGGGAACCTACGAGCAGTACTTC

v_call: TRBV9
j_call: TRBJ1-1
d_call: TRBD1
clone_size: -
cdr3_aa: CASSTGQGNTEAFF
cdr3_nt: TGTGCCAGCAGCACGGGACAGGGGAACACTGAAGCTTTCTTT

v_call: TRBV5-1
j_call: TRBJ1-1
d_call: -
clone_size: once
cdr3_aa: CASSFQGRTTEAFF
cdr3_nt: TGCGCCAGCAGCTTTCAGGGGCGTACCACTGAAGCTTTCTTT

v_call: TRBV2
j_call: TRBJ2-1
d_call: -
clone_size: -
cdr3_aa: CASGRFSYNEQFF
cdr3_nt: TGTGCCAGCGGGCGGTTCTCCTACAATGAGCAGTTCTTC

v_call: TRBV28
j_call: TRBJ2-2
d_call: TRBD1
clone_size: -
cdr3_aa: CASSLQRTGGFTGELFF
cdr3_nt: TGTGCCAGCAGTTTACAGAGGACAGGGGGGTTTACCGGGGAGCTGTTTTTT

v_call: TRBV28
j_call: TRBJ2-5
d_call: TRBD2
clone_size: many
cdr3_aa: CASCPEWREDGETQYF
cdr3_nt: TGTGCCAGCTGTCCAGAGTGGCGGGAGGACGGAGAGACCCAGTACTTC

v_call: TRBV9
j_call: TRBJ1-3
d_call: -
clone_size: -
cdr3_aa: CASSASTGRPGNTIYF
cdr3_nt: TGTGCCAGCAGCGCCTCGACGGGGAGACCTGGAAACACCATATATTTT

v_call: TRBV27
j_call: TRBJ1-2
d_call: TRBD1
clone_size: -
cdr3_aa: CASSTRTGGPLYGYTF
cdr3_nt: TGTGCCAGCAGTACTCGGACAGGGGGACCCCTCTATGGCTACACCTTC

v_call: TRBV19
j_call: TRBJ2-1
d_call: TRBD2
clone_size: -
cdr3_aa: CASEREAGFNEQFF
cdr3_nt: TGTGCCAGTGAGCGGGAGGCCGGGTTCAATGAGCAGTTCTTC

v_call: TRBV7-2
j_call: TRBJ2-1
d_call: TRBD1
clone_size: -
cdr3_aa: CASSLQPTGTGGGEQFF
cdr3_nt: TGTGCCAGCAGCTTACAACCCACCGGGACAGGGGGCGGTGAGCAGTTCTTC